These 5 T cell receptor beta chains were sequenced from one sample in a study of T cell responses to AZD1222 COVID-19 vaccine. Data came from immunoSEQ multiplex PCR; TCRdb stores just in-frame clones and leaves some out. The table includes some 140,000 clones, 92% detected once. The sample in question was peripheral blood, obtained on day 0 of AZD1222 vaccination. The receptors here all came from an adult in good health.

The table lists this clone with a count of one. The chain has TRBV3-1 (or the pseudogene TRBV3-2) and TRBJ1-1; D is uncertain. The V end lost 4 bases, the J end lost 5 bases, and 20 bases lay between the germline ends. Germline CDR1 is LGHDT and CDR2 is YNNKEL (reference sequence). This CDR3 has 16 amino acids. The CDR3 spells CASSRQFSHGETEAFF. The CDR3 DNA reads TGTGCCAGCAGCCGACAATTCTCCCATGGCGAGACTGAAGCTTTCTTT.

The gene calls are TRBV5-1 and TRBJ2-5; D may match TRBD1 or TRBD2 (5 bases each). The germline gives CDR1 SGHRS, CDR2 YFSETQ. V gave up 4 bases and J gave up 7 bases, with 23 bases separating them. The CDR3 is 16 amino acids. CDR3 protein: CASSGQPSGSGWTQYF. CDR3 bases: TGCGCCAGCAGCGGACAACCGAGCGGATCGGGGTGGACCCAGTACTTC.

This chain joins TRBV10-3 and TRBJ1-3, with TRBD1 identical over 8 bases. The CDR3 length is 13 residues. V dropped 6 bases and J dropped 7; count of bases not matched to a gene: 5. Germline V CDR1 and CDR2: ENHRY, SYGVKD. The CDR3 here is CAIRTGDGNTIYF. CDR3 DNA sequence: TGTGCCATCAGGACAGGGGATGGGAACACCATATATTTT.

This chain connects TRBV7-2 to TRBJ2-1; D remains ambiguous. The V end was cut by 6 bases, the J end by 7 bases, with 13 bases between. This CDR3 comprises 13 residues. Germline CDR1 reads SGHTA; CDR2 reads FQGNSA. The CDR3 region has the DNA TGTGCCAGCAGTTATGGAGATTTGAATGAGCAGTTCTTC. It is translated as CASSYGDLNEQFF.

The V gene is TRBV4-3, the J gene TRBJ2-5, with TRBD1 identical over 7 bases. CDR1 LGHNA and CDR2 YSLEER come from the germline V gene. V was pared by 0 bases and J by 5 bases, with 12 bases of the junction left unmatched. This CDR3 comprises 17 residues. The CDR3 region has the DNA TGCGCCAGCAGCCAAGAAAAGGGTGAGACAGGGACGGAGACCCAGTACTTC. It yields the protein CASSQEKGETGTETQYF.